Listed here are 9 T cell receptor beta chains from one sample, sequenced in a study of Ad26.COV2.S vaccination and SARS-CoV-2 variants. TCRdb keeps only in-frame clones here, not all; method: immunoSEQ multiplex PCR. The table records some 370,000 clones, under 90% of them present only once. The treatment: around 19 received Ad26.COV2.S at low or high dose, single or two shots; several received placebo; per-sample allocation not given. Sampling occurred on day 63 after the first vaccine or placebo injection. This specimen consisted of peripheral blood, obtained in a trial of Ad26.COV2.S vaccine versus placebo. The origin of the receptors is a person between 18 and 65 years old who received the Ad26.COV2.S COVID-19 vaccine or a placebo.

DNA for the CDR3: TGCGCCAGCAGTAAGCAAGGCGGTCCCTATGGCTACACCTTC. Translating it yields CASSKQGGPYGYTF. This rearrangement joins TRBV4-1 to TRBJ1-2, with D uncertain. CDR1 MGHRA and CDR2 YSYEKL come from the germline V gene. With 6 bases removed from V and 4 bases from J, the gap between germline ends came to 15 bases. There are 14 residues in the CDR3.

The chain employs TRBV7-2 and TRBJ1-6, with D possibly being TRBD1 (6 bases). This CDR3 spans 14 amino acids. Deletions cut 5 bases from V and 10 bases from J, with 15 bases between. Germline CDR1 and CDR2: SGHTA and FQGNSA. The CDR3 loop reads CASSPQGPPSPLHF. The CDR3 nucleotides are TGTGCCAGCAGCCCACAGGGTCCCCCATCACCCCTCCACTTT. Combining the CDR3 with reference TRBV7-2 and TRBJ1-6 gives the whole variable domain GAGVSQSPSNKVTEKGKDVELRCDPISGHTALYWYRQSLGQGLEFLIYFQGNSAPDKSGLPSDRFSAERTGGSVSTLTIQRTQQEDSAVYLCASSPQGPPSPLHFGNGTRLTVT.

The V gene is TRBV5-6, the J gene TRBJ1-2; no definite D call. Trimming removed 2 bases from V and 6 bases from J, with 17 bases in between. The CDR3 covers 15 residues. The germline CDR1 and CDR2 sequences are SGHDT and YYEEEE. The CDR3 sequence: CASSFSPASPDGYTF. CDR3 DNA sequence: TGTGCCAGCAGCTTTTCGCCGGCCTCTCCGGATGGCTACACCTTC. Supplemented by reference TRBV5-6 and TRBJ1-2, the full variable domain reads DAGVTQSPTHLIKTRGQQVTLRCSPKSGHDTVSWYQQALGQGPQFIFQYYEEEERQRGNFPDRFSGHQFPNYSSELNVNALLLGDSALYLCASSFSPASPDGYTFGSGTRLTVV.

V gene TRBV7-9 combines with J gene TRBJ1-1; the match to TRBD1 covers 8 bases. Germline V gene sequence: CDR1 SEHNR, CDR2 FQNEAQ (reference sequence). With V trimmed by 1 base and J by 10 bases, 8 bases remained unmatched. This CDR3 contains 14 residues. CDR3: CASSLDNLGTGAFF. The CDR3 DNA reads TGTGCCAGCAGCTTAGATAACTTAGGGACAGGAGCTTTCTTT.

CDR3: CASSYQGAADTQYF. The CDR3 coding sequence is TGTGCCAGCAGTTACCAGGGGGCAGCGGATACGCAGTATTTT. The J gene is TRBJ2-3, the V gene TRBV6-6; 8 positions match TRBD1. J lost 6 bases, V lost 2 bases, and 4 bases had no gene match. Germline assignment: CDR1 MNHNY and CDR2 SVGAGI (reference sequence). The CDR3 has 14 amino acids.

This chain links TRBV15 with TRBJ1-2; tentative D call: TRBD1 (5 bases). Trimming pared 1 base from V and 7 bases from J, leaving 10 bases between. Germline CDR1 LNHNV, CDR2 YYDKDF (reference sequence). The CDR3 has 13 amino acids. This CDR3 reads CATSRGQGVGYTF. In DNA form, the CDR3 reads TGTGCCACCAGCAGAGGTCAGGGAGTTGGCTACACCTTC.

This clone has ten or more counts. V usage is TRBV7-9 and J usage is TRBJ1-6; TRBD1 matches at 7 bases. The germline V gene encodes CDR1 SEHNR and CDR2 FQNEAQ (reference sequence). J lost 3 bases, V lost 7 bases, and 3 bases had no gene match. This CDR3 region has 14 residues. CDR3 nucleotides: TGTGCCAGCACCCGGGACAGCTATAATTCACCCCTCCACTTT. It translates to CASTRDSYNSPLHF. The whole variable domain, filled in from reference TRBV7-9 and TRBJ1-6, reads DTGVSQNPRHKITKRGQNVTFRCDPISEHNRLYWYRQTLGQGPEFLTYFQNEAQLEKSRLLSDRFSAERPKGSFSTLEIQRTEQGDSAMYLCASTRDSYNSPLHFGNGTRLTVT.

Comment on this clone: The same CDR3 also results from other DNA sequences found in this sample. This chain joins TRBV9 and TRBJ2-7; 10 bases line up with TRBD1. From germline, CDR1 is SGDLS and CDR2 YYNGEE. V was pared by 3 bases and J by 1 base, with 1 base of the junction left unmatched. This CDR3 has 14 residues. CDR3 sequence: CASSGTGGSYEQYF. The CDR3, as DNA: TGTGCCAGCAGCGGGACAGGGGGTTCCTACGAGCAGTACTTC.

The V gene is TRBV6-5, the J gene TRBJ1-2; 10 bases are a match to TRBD1. Germline V gene sequence: CDR1 MNHEY, CDR2 SVGAGI. With 4 bases clipped from V and 7 bases from J, the junction kept 3 bases outside the gene matches. This CDR3 is 13 amino acids long. The CDR3: CASSLDRGGGYTF. DNA of the CDR3: TGTGCCAGCAGTTTGGACAGGGGGGGTGGCTACACCTTC.